The 9 T cell receptor beta chains presented below share a single source sample, sequenced in a study of shared clonotypes between healthy human individuals. Sequencing used immunoSEQ multiplex PCR; TCRdb keeps in-frame clones, though not all of them. The table includes about 2.1 million clones, 93% detected once. The naive CD8 subset, CD45RO-negative cells positively selected for CCR7, excluded terminally differentiated effector memory CD45RA+ cells. Sample: naive CD8+ T cells from PBMCs. The receptor source for this set is a man younger than 35 in good health. Some clones in this sample may be carry-over from other donors' samples.

V is TRBV27 and J is TRBJ2-3, with 10 bases identical to TRBD2. The CDR3 has 16 amino acids. V gave up 2 bases and J gave up 6 bases; unmatched junction bases: 8. Germline V CDR1 and CDR2: MNHEY, SMNVEV (reference sequence). Here the CDR3 DNA reads TGTGCCAGCAGTTTAAGCCTAGCGGGAGCGGCGGATACGCAGTATTTT. It translates to CASSLSLAGAADTQYF.

The J gene is TRBJ2-1, the V gene TRBV6-1; D assignment may be TRBD1 or TRBD2 (6 bases each). CDR3 length: 14 amino acids. CDR1 and CDR2 (germline): MNHNS, SASEGT. With 6 bases removed from V and 7 bases from J, the gap between germline ends came to 16 bases. This CDR3 reads CASRRGELGNEQFF. For the CDR3, the DNA is TGTGCCAGCAGGAGGGGGGAATTAGGTAATGAGCAGTTCTTC.

This chain links TRBV2 with TRBJ1-1, with D possibly TRBD1 on 5 matching bases. CDR1 is SNHLY and CDR2 is FYNNEI in the germline V gene. V was clipped by 7 bases and J by 7 bases, with 16 bases between them. The CDR3 covers 13 residues. CDR3 in DNA: TGTGCCAGCACCGAGGCCAGGGCGATTGAAGCTTTCTTT. Its protein product is CASTEARAIEAFF.

The CDR3 DNA sequence: TGTGCCAGCAGTTCACAGCGAATATCTAGCACAGATACGCAGTATTTT. Residues: CASSSQRISSTDTQYF. V gene TRBV27 combines with J gene TRBJ2-3; D is unresolved. Germline CDR1 reads MNHEY; CDR2 reads SMNVEV (reference sequence). V lost 4 bases and J lost 0, with 14 bases in between. The CDR3 totals 16 residues.

This clone was observed a single time. This sequence joins TRBV5-1 and TRBJ2-1; TRBD2 matches 11 bases. Trimming cost V 0 bases and J 7 bases; bases outside gene matches: 9. CDR3 length equals 17 residues. CDR1 SGHRS and CDR2 YFSETQ come from the germline V gene. CDR3 nucleotides: TGCGCCAGCAGCTTGGTAGTAGCGGGAGGGCCGGCGAATGAGCAGTTCTTC. Translated: CASSLVVAGGPANEQFF.

In regard to this clone: The identical CDR3 is also encoded by other nucleotide sequences in the sample. This chain links TRBV7-2 with TRBJ2-7, with D unclear. Germline assignment: CDR1 SGHTA and CDR2 FQGNSA. Trimming left V 1 base short and J 4 bases short, with 8 bases between. The CDR3 spans 13 residues. The CDR3 DNA follows: TGTGCCAGCAGCTTAGTATCAGGTTACGAGCAGTACTTC. Amino acid sequence: CASSLVSGYEQYF.

This chain connects TRBV11-3 to TRBJ2-1; 16 nucleotides match TRBD2. Germline V gene sequence: CDR1 SGHNT, CDR2 YENEEA. The CDR3 sequence is 18 residues long. J was trimmed by 4 bases and V by 4 bases; bases with no gene match: 7. CDR3 coding DNA: TGTGCCAGCAGCTCGGGACTAGCGGGAGGGCCGAGGTACAATGAGCAGTTCTTC. Amino acids: CASSSGLAGGPRYNEQFF.

The chain recombines TRBV7-2 with TRBJ2-7, with D unresolved. The CDR3 has 13 residues. V dropped 1 base and J dropped 1 base, with 5 bases sitting between them. The germline V gene has CDR1 SGHTA and CDR2 FQGNSA. The CDR3: CASSLGWSYEQYF. DNA for the CDR3: TGTGCCAGCAGCTTAGGGTGGTCCTACGAGCAGTACTTC.

This chain joins TRBV11-2 and TRBJ1-2; 8 bases map to TRBD1. Germline V CDR1 and CDR2: SGHAT, FQNNGV. Unmatched junction bases numbered 7, after V lost 5 bases and J lost 8 bases. The length of the CDR3 is 13 residues. CDR3 loop: CASSPLTGVGYTF. The CDR3 DNA is TGTGCCAGCAGCCCGCTGACAGGGGTCGGCTACACCTTC. Full variable domain (remainder filled in from reference TRBV11-2 and TRBJ1-2): EAGVAQSPRYKIIEKRQSVAFWCNPISGHATLYWYQQILGQGPKLLIQFQNNGVVDDSQLPKDRFSAERLKGVDSTLKIQPAKLEDSAVYLCASSPLTGVGYTFGSGTRLTVV.